These T cell receptor beta chains were read from a single sample in a study of human T cells and chemical hapten exposure. TCRdb called the RACE reads again in MiXCR, with one record for every CDR3 protein. The sample consists of approximately 340,000 distinct CDR3 sequences, approximately 6.9% of them appearing once. The sample here was whole blood, taken in connection with sensitization to the hapten diphenylcyclopropenone (DPC). The source of these receptors is a woman under 30 with alopecia areata. Some clones in this sample may be carry-over from other donors' samples. The CDR3 runs from the conserved cysteine through the conserved F or W. D genes are given only for firm matches. Clone sizes are given selectively: once, few, many, or a class where the clone is expanded.

d_call	v_call	j_call	clone_size	cdr3_nt	cdr3_aa
.	TRBV25-1	TRBJ2-1	few	TGTGCCAGCACGGATGGGTTTAAGCAGTTCTTC	CASTDGFKQFF
.	TRBV12-3/TRBV12-4	TRBJ1-2	.	TGTGCCAGCAGTTTTGGGCAGACGATGGGCTACACCTTC	CASSFGQTMGYTF
TRBD1	TRBV9	TRBJ2-7	.	TGTGCCAGCAGCGTAGGATGGGACAGACCCTACGAGCAGTACTTC	CASSVGWDRPYEQYF
.	TRBV12-5	TRBJ2-4	.	TGTGCTAGTGGTTTGGTACTGGGCAGGGATCCCCGAAGCAACATTCAGTACTTC	CASGLVLGRDPRSNIQYF
TRBD1	TRBV3-1	TRBJ2-7	few	TGTGCCAGCAGCCCTCGTCTGACAGGGGCCTCTAAGTCGAGCTCCTACGAGCAGTACTTC	CASSPRLTGASKSSSYEQYF
.	TRBV4-3	TRBJ2-6	many	TGCGCCAGCAGCCAACTCTGGGCGAATTCTGGGGCCAACGTCCTGACTTTC	CASSQLWANSGANVLTF
TRBD1	TRBV10-3	TRBJ1-6	many	TGTGCCATCAGTGACCGCAAGCAGAGGGGGCCAACCTCCTATAATTCACCCCTCCACTTT	CAISDRKQRGPTSYNSPLHF
TRBD1	TRBV5-1	TRBJ1-6	.	TGCGCCAGCCAAGAAGTCGGACAGGCCCGGTTATCCCTCCACTTT	CASQEVGQARLSLHF
.	TRBV4-3	TRBJ2-1	few	TGCGCCAGCAGCCACCCAGGGAGCGGTGAGCAGTTCTTC	CASSHPGSGEQFF
TRBD2	TRBV4-1	TRBJ2-3	few	TGCGCCAGCAGCCAAGCTTTGCGGGGGGGCCTAGGAGATACGCAGTATTTT	CASSQALRGGLGDTQYF
TRBD1	TRBV4-3	TRBJ1-5	.	TGCGCCAGCAGCCCCGGGACAGGGATTGGTCAGCCCCAGCATTTT	CASSPGTGIGQPQHF
TRBD2	TRBV6-6	TRBJ2-3	few	TGTGCCAGCAGTCAGCGGGGGTATGCAGATACGCAGTATTTT	CASSQRGYADTQYF
.	TRBV7-2	TRBJ1-2	many	TGTGCCAGCAGCTCTCTAGGAGGCTACACCTTC	CASSSLGGYTF
TRBD1	TRBV7-9	TRBJ1-1	.	TGTGCCAGCAGCAGGGGGGACAGGGCTGAAGCTTTCTTT	CASSRGDRAEAFF
TRBD2	TRBV11-2	TRBJ2-3	few	TGTGCCAGCAGCTTTTGGCGGGGGGGCGATTTTCTTGATACGCAGTATTTT	CASSFWRGGDFLDTQYF
.	TRBV7-3	TRBJ2-5	many	TGTGCCAGCAGCTTATGGGGCGCAGGAGAGGAGACCCAGTACTTC	CASSLWGAGEETQYF
.	TRBV25-1	TRBJ2-2	.	TGTGCCAGCAGTGTTGAGCCCGCCGGGGAGCTGTTTTTT	CASSVEPAGELFF
.	TRBV6-6	TRBJ2-5	few	TGTGCCAGCAGTTACATCGGGTTGCAAGAGACCCAGTACTTC	CASSYIGLQETQYF
.	TRBV19	TRBJ1-2	.	TGTGCCAGTAGTAATCGGGGATTCTATAGCTACACCTTC	CASSNRGFYSYTF
.	TRBV20-1	TRBJ2-7	many	TGCAGTGCTAGAGGGCCCCACGGGACAACCCGCTACGAGCAGTACTTC	CSARGPHGTTRYEQYF
.	TRBV28	TRBJ2-6	many	TGTGCCAGCAGTCGCCCCGGTGGGGCCAACGTCCTGACTTTC	CASSRPGGANVLTF
TRBD1	TRBV6-5	TRBJ2-7	many	TGTGCCAGCAGTTACGGGACAGGGGGAGTCCCCGAGCAGTACTTC	CASSYGTGGVPEQYF
.	TRBV29-1	TRBJ2-4	many	TGCAGCGTTGGTGTTAACATTCAGTACTTC	CSVGVNIQYF
.	TRBV2	TRBJ1-5	many	TGTGCCAGCAGTGGTTTGTTGGATCAGCCCCAGCATTTT	CASSGLLDQPQHF
.	TRBV15	TRBJ1-2	few	TGTGCCACCAGCAGGGTAGCCCTCTATGGCTACACCTTC	CATSRVALYGYTF
.	TRBV24-1	TRBJ2-3	few	TGTGCCACCAGTGACACTACCGCTGATACGCAGTATTTT	CATSDTTADTQYF
.	TRBV29-1	TRBJ2-2	many	TGCAGCTTTTTCCATGAAGTAAACGGGGAGCTGTTTTTT	CSFFHEVNGELFF
.	TRBV11-2	TRBJ1-1	.	TGTGCCAGCAGCTCCCAATTGGGGCAGACTGAAGCTTTCTTT	CASSSQLGQTEAFF
.	TRBV6-5	TRBJ1-2	once	TGTGCCAGCAGCCCGGACACTAGATATGGCTACACCTTC	CASSPDTRYGYTF
TRBD1	TRBV4-2	TRBJ2-2	many	TGTGCCAGCAGCCAGCCCCAGGGGGTGTTAGGCACCGGGGAGCTGTTTTTT	CASSQPQGVLGTGELFF
.	TRBV10-3	TRBJ1-5	few	TGTGCCATCAGTGAGTCTCCTGGCAATCAGCCCCAGCATTTT	CAISESPGNQPQHF
.	TRBV4-3	TRBJ1-6	many	TGCGCCAGCAGCCAAGGAGGATATAATTCACCCCTCCACTTT	CASSQGGYNSPLHF
.	TRBV13	TRBJ2-2	few	TGTGCCAGCAGCCCCGCCGCGCCGAACACCGGGGAGCTGTTTTTT	CASSPAAPNTGELFF
.	TRBV11-3	TRBJ2-4	many	TGTGCCAGCAGCTTAGATGCAAAAAACATTCAGTACTTC	CASSLDAKNIQYF
TRBD1	TRBV28	TRBJ1-3	few	TGTGCCAGCACCCCCCATAGGACAGGACGTGGAAACACCATATATTTT	CASTPHRTGRGNTIYF
.	TRBV3-1	TRBJ2-2	many	TGTGCCAGCAGCCATCAAGCCGGGGGTCGGGAGCTGTTTTTT	CASSHQAGGRELFF
.	TRBV9	TRBJ1-1	many	TGTGCCAGCAGCGTAGGGGGAACGAGGGGTGAGGCTGAAGCTTTCTTT	CASSVGGTRGEAEAFF
.	TRBV7-2	TRBJ2-3	.	TGTGCCAGCAGCTTAAGGACCCCGGAGACGCAGTATTTT	CASSLRTPETQYF
TRBD1	TRBV6-2/TRBV6-3	TRBJ2-1	few	TGTGCCAGCAAGGGACAGGGGGACAATGAGCAGTTCTTC	CASKGQGDNEQFF
.	TRBV6-6	TRBJ1-1	many	TGTGCCAGCAGGGACGTAGGAGCAGGCACTGAAGCTTTCTTT	CASRDVGAGTEAFF
TRBD1	TRBV5-4	TRBJ1-3	.	TGTGCCAGCAGCTTGGGGGACAGGGGAAACACCATATATTTT	CASSLGDRGNTIYF
.	TRBV18	TRBJ1-1	many	TGTGCCAGCTACATGGGGATGGAGAACACTGAAGCTTTCTTT	CASYMGMENTEAFF
.	TRBV27	TRBJ2-5	.	TGTGCCAGCAGTTCCTCGACATGGGAGGCCCAGTACTTC	CASSSSTWEAQYF
TRBD1	TRBV6-5	TRBJ2-2	.	TGTGCCAGCAGTTACGCAGGGACAGGGGGCACCGGGGAGCTGTTTTTT	CASSYAGTGGTGELFF
.	TRBV7-3	TRBJ1-5	many	TGTGCCAGCAGGCCCAGGCGTCAGCCCCAGCATTTT	CASRPRRQPQHF
.	TRBV4-3	TRBJ2-4	few	TGCGCCAGCTACCAGACGGAGGAGAGGGCCAAAAACATTCAGTACTTC	CASYQTEERAKNIQYF
.	TRBV10-3	TRBJ2-7	many	TGTGCCATCAGTGAGTCGAGTACAAGTCCGGAGCAGTACTTC	CAISESSTSPEQYF
.	TRBV4-3	TRBJ1-2	many	TGCGCCAGCAGCCAAGAAGGCGAGACTAACTATGGCTACACCTTC	CASSQEGETNYGYTF
.	TRBV20-1	TRBJ1-5	.	TGCAGTGCTAATGGAGGCAGAAGCAATCAGCCCCAGCATTTT	CSANGGRSNQPQHF
.	TRBV27	TRBJ1-6	.	TGTGCCAGCAGGGGGGTGGGGATCTCTTCTAATTCACCCCTCCACTTT	CASRGVGISSNSPLHF
TRBD1	TRBV29-1	TRBJ2-5	few	TGCAGCGCCCAGGGGGAAAGGCGAGAGACCCAGTACTTC	CSAQGERRETQYF
TRBD2	TRBV20-1	TRBJ2-5	many	TGCAGTGCTAGAGCCCCGGGGGGGCGGGAGACCCAGTACTTC	CSARAPGGRETQYF
.	TRBV12-3/TRBV12-4	TRBJ1-1	.	TGTGCCAGCAGCGTACAGGGAACTGAAGCTTTCTTT	CASSVQGTEAFF
TRBD2	TRBV5-1	TRBJ2-3	many	TGCGCCAGCAGCTGGGGGACTAGCCAGTTCACAGATACGCAGTATTTT	CASSWGTSQFTDTQYF
.	TRBV6-6	TRBJ1-2	.	TGTGCCAGCAGTTCCCCTGGCAGGTCTCGAAGCTATGGCTACACCTTC	CASSSPGRSRSYGYTF
.	TRBV7-2	TRBJ2-3	many	TGTGCCAGCACCGAATCTGATACGCAGTATTTT	CASTESDTQYF
.	TRBV5-4	TRBJ1-4	.	TGTGCCAGCACCCTTTCAATGGGGGGCGAGACTAATGAAAAACTGTTTTTT	CASTLSMGGETNEKLFF
TRBD1	TRBV29-1	TRBJ1-1	many	TGCAGCGTTGAAGAGACAGGGGGTTTCTTT	CSVEETGGFF
TRBD1	TRBV12-3/TRBV12-4	TRBJ2-3	.	TGTGCCAGACCACAGGGGGCACCAGATACGCAGTATTTT	CARPQGAPDTQYF
.	TRBV18	TRBJ1-1	few	TGTGCCAGCTCACCACCGAACGGACACACTGAAGCTTTCTTT	CASSPPNGHTEAFF